Following are 23 T cell receptor beta chains from one sample sequenced in a study of spatial heterogeneity in lung cancer (dated by TCRdb to 2018 to 2020). The time point label corresponds to: sample taken at primary tumor resection. TCR sequencing used whole RNA extracted from tumor and nontumor lung tissue, or from cryopreserved PBMC samples, without cell sorting. Library creation used 5' RACE. TCRdb shows the sequencer as NextSeq 500. Clones were called with MiXCR by TCRdb after fastp trimmed the public reads at Q25, and only in-frame beta chains were retained. For every CDR3 protein sequence, its rows merge into one entry that carries the most common genes and DNA. The sample data list tens of thousands of distinct CDR3 sequences, and about 3% of these were observed just once. 25% to 35% of the sample is taken by the ten largest. The specimen comprised PBMCs, sampled at surgery. The source is a female donor with early-stage non-small cell lung cancer.

This clonotype is termed medium-sized. The rearrangement joins TRBV28 to TRBJ2-7; D is unclear. This CDR3 has 15 residues. Trimming took 8 bases from V and 2 from J, leaving 19 bases between them. CDR1 is MDHEN, CDR2 SYDVKM, per germline. The CDR3 sequence: CASRGSLLVPYEQYF. CDR3 DNA sequence: TGTGCCAGCCGCGGATCTTTACTTGTTCCCTACGAGCAGTACTTC.

This clonotype was counted ten times or more. The chain is built from TRBV20-1 and TRBJ2-5; possibly TRBD1 for D (5 bases). V shed 7 bases and J shed 1 base, with 16 bases lying between them. The germline V gene encodes CDR1 DFQATT and CDR2 SNEGSKA (reference sequence). CDR3 size: 14 residues. CDR3 protein: CSVLKTASQETQYF. As DNA, the CDR3 is TGCAGTGTGCTAAAGACAGCCTCCCAAGAGACCCAGTACTTC.

This clonotype has at least ten counts. The chain combines TRBV9 with TRBJ2-1; TRBD2 matches at 13 bases. CDR1 and CDR2 from the germline V gene are SGDLS and YYNGEE. After removal of 3 bases from V and 15 bases from J, the junction contained 12 bases not matched to a gene. The CDR3 length is 15 residues. The CDR3 DNA reads as TGTGCCAGCAGCGCAGACACTAGCGGGAGGGCCCGATGGTTCTTC. This translates into CASSADTSGRARWFF.

This clonotype was observed at least ten times. The chain couples TRBV9 to TRBJ2-3, with 7 bases that match TRBD2. Germline CDR1 is SGDLS and CDR2 is YYNGEE. The CDR3 consists of 17 residues. V shed 3 bases and J 2 bases; nucleotides not matched to a gene: 12. The CDR3 loop reads CASSARRAGDATDTQYF. Here the CDR3 DNA reads TGTGCCAGCAGCGCGAGAAGGGCGGGAGACGCCACAGATACGCAGTATTTT.

The chain carries TRBV14 and TRBJ2-4; the match to TRBD2 covers 12 bases. Germline V gene data show CDR1 as SGHDN and CDR2 as FVKESK. The CDR3 is 16 residues long. Trimming at V came to 4 bases and at J to 3 bases, leaving 4 bases not matched to a gene. The CDR3 DNA reads TGTGCCAGCAGCCCCGGACTAGCGGGGCACAAAAACATTCAGTACTTC. Amino acid sequence: CASSPGLAGHKNIQYF.

This clonotype has ten or more counts. V is TRBV7-2 and J is TRBJ2-4; 13 nucleotides align to TRBD2. Germline V lookup: CDR1 SGHTA, CDR2 FQGNSA. The CDR3 contains 17 residues. V was pared by 5 bases and J by 3 bases, with 7 bases of the junction left unmatched. CDR3 in DNA: TGTGCCAGCAGCGCCGGACTAGCGGGAGTCGGCAAAAACATTCAGTACTTC. Amino acid sequence: CASSAGLAGVGKNIQYF.

This clonotype was counted many times. The junction shows a germline mismatch at one end, possibly a read error. The rearrangement joins TRBV7-9 to TRBJ2-2, with TRBD1 matching over 9 bases. This CDR3 region has 17 residues. In germline, CDR1 is SEHNR, CDR2 FQNEAQ (reference sequence). DNA for the CDR3: TGTGCCAGCAGCTTAGAGACAGGACAGGGGAACGCCGGGGAGCTGTTTTTT. Protein: CASSLETGQGNAGELFF.

This clonotype showed up many times. The chain couples TRBV27 to TRBJ1-2; no definite D call. Trimming stripped 3 bases from V and 6 bases from J, with 14 bases between. The CDR3 totals 14 residues. Per germline, CDR1 MNHEY and CDR2 SMNVEV (reference sequence). DNA for the CDR3: TGTGCCAGCAGTTTTGGCCCGACCGACAATGGCTACACCTTC. This codes for CASSFGPTDNGYTF.

This clonotype was recorded at least ten times. The genes are TRBV23-1 and TRBJ1-2; D ambiguous. TRBV23-1 qualifies as an ORF whose function is uncertain. V shed 8 bases and J shed 6 bases, with 7 bases lying between them. The length of the CDR3 is 10 residues. The CDR3 spells CASLEHGYTF. The CDR3 DNA reads as TGCGCCAGCCTAGAACATGGCTACACCTTC.

Comments on this clonotype: A much larger clone lies a single base off, so this may be a read error. The chain uses TRBV10-3 and TRBJ2-2, with TRBD1 matching 9 bases. The CDR3 loop spans 18 amino acids. The germline V gene encodes CDR1 ENHRY and CDR2 SYGVKD. V trimming: 2 bases; J trimming: 2 bases; junction bases outside the gene matches: 9. The CDR3 DNA follows: TGTGCCATCAGTGAGACGTTTAGGGACAGGGAAAACACCGGGGAGCTGTTTTTT. The encoded protein is CAISETFRDRENTGELFF.

This clonotype has at least ten counts. The chain joins TRBV13 to TRBJ2-3, with D perhaps being TRBD1 or TRBD2 (6 bases each). The germline gives CDR1 PRHDT, CDR2 FYEKMQ (reference sequence). There are 18 residues in the CDR3. The V and J ends lost 1 base and 3 bases respectively, with 20 bases between them. In DNA form, the CDR3 reads TGTGCCAGCAGCTTAGCGGATTTCGGGGGCATTGTTACAGATACGCAGTATTTT. As protein: CASSLADFGGIVTDTQYF. The full variable domain, completed using reference TRBV13 and TRBJ2-3, is AAGVIQSPRHLIKEKRETATLKCYPIPRHDTVYWYQQGPGQDPQFLISFYEKMQSDKGSIPDRFSAQQFSDYHSELNMSSLELGDSALYFCASSLADFGGIVTDTQYFGPGTRLTVL.

This clonotype occurred many times. The rearrangement uses TRBV20-1 and TRBJ1-6; D call uncertain. Trimming removed 0 bases from V and 9 bases from J, with 6 bases in between. The CDR3 is made up of 12 amino acids. CDR1 and CDR2 (germline): DFQATT, SNEGSKA (reference sequence). The CDR3 sequence: CSARDRASPLHF. The CDR3 DNA follows: TGCAGTGCTAGAGATCGGGCTTCACCCCTCCACTTT.

This clonotype was found many times. The CDR3 DNA is TGTGCCAGCAGTCCGTGGGTCTTCTACAATGAGCAGTTCTTC. This codes for CASSPWVFYNEQFF. The chain has TRBV12-3 or TRBV12-4 and TRBJ2-1; no clear D gene. This CDR3 comprises 14 residues. Trimming cost V 5 bases and J 3 bases, with 11 bases left between them.

This clonotype was seen many times. J is TRBJ2-3 and V is TRBV20-1; 7 bases align to TRBD1. V shed 0 bases and J 1 base; nucleotides not matched to a gene: 4. The CDR3 is 15 residues long. Looked up from germline, CDR1 is DFQATT and CDR2 is SNEGSKA (reference sequence). The CDR3 nucleotides are TGCAGTGCTAGAGATAGTCAGGGGGGCACAGATACGCAGTATTTT. It codes for CSARDSQGGTDTQYF.

This clonotype has ten or more counts. The chain links TRBV29-1 to TRBJ2-4; 8 nucleotides match TRBD1. Germline CDR1 reads SQVTM; CDR2 reads ANQGSEA. V gave up 8 bases and J gave up 9 bases; unmatched junction bases: 24. This CDR3 has 17 amino acids. The CDR3 DNA sequence: TGCAGCCCTCCCAGGGGGCGCGAATGGGTCCCTACCCGCATTCAGTACTTC. This translates into CSPPRGREWVPTRIQYF.

This clonotype came up many times. The chain carries TRBV20-1 and TRBJ2-7; 12 nucleotides match TRBD2. The CDR3 totals 14 residues. Trimming cost V 1 base and J 6 bases; bases outside gene matches: 4. Per the germline V gene, CDR1 is DFQATT and CDR2 is SNEGSKA (reference sequence). In DNA form, the CDR3 reads TGCAGTGCTAGAGGACTAGCGGGAGTTACCGAGCAGTACTTC. Translated: CSARGLAGVTEQYF.

This clonotype was detected ten times or more. J is TRBJ1-2 and V is TRBV2, with D perhaps TRBD1 (6 bases). The CDR3 extends over 14 amino acids. Germline CDR1 and CDR2: SNHLY and FYNNEI. V was clipped by 4 bases and J by 4 bases, with 13 bases between them. CDR3 loop: CASSAPTGPYGYTF. Written as DNA, the CDR3 is TGTGCCAGCAGTGCCCCTACAGGGCCCTATGGCTACACCTTC.

This clonotype has ten or more counts. V usage is TRBV5-1 and J usage is TRBJ2-3; no definite D call. Germline V gene lookup returns CDR1 SGHRS and CDR2 YFSETQ. Trimming took 5 bases from V and 2 from J, leaving 12 bases between them. The CDR3 extends over 14 amino acids. The CDR3 reads CASRPWAATDTQYF. CDR3 nucleotides: TGCGCCAGCAGACCCTGGGCAGCCACAGATACGCAGTATTTT.

This clonotype has ten or more counts. This chain uses TRBV5-8 with TRBJ1-3; TRBD1 aligns across 7 bases. This CDR3 is 14 amino acids long. Germline-derived CDR1 and CDR2 are SGHTS and YDEGEE. J lost 4 bases, V lost 3 bases, and 4 bases had no gene match. The CDR3 bases are TGTGCCAGCAGCTCAGGGACAGCGGGAAACACCATATATTTT. This encodes CASSSGTAGNTIYF.

By share, this clonotype ranks as medium-sized. This CDR3 is CSVEDIRFSGANVLTF. The CDR3 coding sequence is TGCAGCGTTGAAGATATCCGGTTCTCTGGGGCCAACGTCCTGACTTTC. The rearrangement links TRBV29-1 to TRBJ2-6; D not resolved. From germline, CDR1 is SQVTM and CDR2 ANQGSEA. Trimming shortened V by 0 bases and J by 0 bases, and 9 bases separated the two germline ends. The CDR3 sequence is 16 residues long.

This clonotype is categorized as medium-sized. V usage is TRBV27 and J usage is TRBJ1-2; 8 nucleotides agree with TRBD1. Germline V lookup: CDR1 MNHEY, CDR2 SMNVEV (reference sequence). The V segment lost 2 bases and the J segment 1 base; nucleotides outside the gene matches: 3. The CDR3 is 15 amino acids. CDR3 loop: CASSLATGGNYGYTF. The CDR3 DNA is TGTGCCAGCAGTTTAGCCACAGGGGGTAACTATGGCTACACCTTC.

Many counts were recorded for this clonotype. The genes are TRBV25-1 and TRBJ2-5; D is unresolved. CDR1 is MGHDK, CDR2 SYGVNS, per germline. Trimming removed 5 bases from V and 4 bases from J, with 11 bases in between. There are 13 residues in the CDR3. The CDR3 nucleotides read TGTGCCAGCAGTTTCCCGGGTGGAGAGACCCAGTACTTC. Protein: CASSFPGGETQYF. Variable domain in full (rest from reference TRBV25-1 and TRBJ2-5): EADIYQTPRYLVIGTGKKITLECSQTMGHDKMYWYQQDPGMELHLIHYSYGVNSTEKGDLSSESTVSRIRTEHFPLTLESARPSHTSQYLCASSFPGGETQYFGPGTRLLVL.

The rearrangement uses TRBV20-1 and TRBJ2-7; D not resolved. Trimming took 7 bases from V and 2 from J, leaving 12 bases between them. CDR1 and CDR2 (germline): DFQATT, SNEGSKA (reference sequence). This CDR3 is built from 12 residues. The CDR3 here is CSGDDQTYEQYF. The CDR3 DNA is TGCAGTGGCGACGACCAAACCTACGAGCAGTACTTC.